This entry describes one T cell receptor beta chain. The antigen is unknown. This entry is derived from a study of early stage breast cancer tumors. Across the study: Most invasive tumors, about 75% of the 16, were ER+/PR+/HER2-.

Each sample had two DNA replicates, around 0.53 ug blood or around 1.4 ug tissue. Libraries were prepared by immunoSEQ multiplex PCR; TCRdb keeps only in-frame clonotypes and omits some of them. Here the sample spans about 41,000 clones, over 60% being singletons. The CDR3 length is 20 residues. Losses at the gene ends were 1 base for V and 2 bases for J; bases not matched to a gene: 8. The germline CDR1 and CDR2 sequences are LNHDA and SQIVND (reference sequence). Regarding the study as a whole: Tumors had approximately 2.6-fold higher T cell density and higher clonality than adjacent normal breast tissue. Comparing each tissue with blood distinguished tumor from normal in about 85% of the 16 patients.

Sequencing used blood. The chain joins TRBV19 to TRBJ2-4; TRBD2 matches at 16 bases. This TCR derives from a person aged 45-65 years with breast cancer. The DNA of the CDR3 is TGTGCCAGTAGTATAGGCCCGGGACTAGCGGGAGGGAAAACCAAAAACATTCAGTACTTC. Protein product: CASSIGPGLAGGKTKNIQYF.